This TCR beta chain came from a study of cytomegalovirus exposure and HLA in healthy donors. General study points: Most TCR sequences were rare, but some public TCRs occurred in many donors.

Primers: 60 Vbeta forward and 13 Jbeta reverse. TCRdb's copy holds only in-frame clones and misses some; the assay was immunoSEQ multiplex PCR. The repertoire holds fewer than 200,000 clones, with about 80% as singletons. CDR3 length equals 17 residues. Trimming took 5 bases from V and 5 from J; bases not matched to a gene: 16. Germline V gene sequence: CDR1 SGHTA, CDR2 FQGNSA. As for this clone: Its antigen is still unknown.

The sample consisted of PBMCs. The chain employs TRBV7-2 and TRBJ2-5, with 8 bases identical to TRBD2. The receptor comes from a man aged 18 to 29 in good health and CMV-seropositive. The chain's CDR3 is CASSPSPGLGLGETQYF. CDR3 nucleotide sequence: TGTGCCAGCAGCCCATCCCCGGGACTAGGGTTGGGGGAGACCCAGTACTTC. Full variable domain (rest looked up from reference TRBV7-2 and TRBJ2-5): GAGVSQSPSNKVTEKGKDVELRCDPISGHTALYWYRQSLGQGLEFLIYFQGNSAPDKSGLPSDRFSAERTGGSVSTLTIQRTQQEDSAVYLCASSPSPGLGLGETQYFGPGTRLLVL.